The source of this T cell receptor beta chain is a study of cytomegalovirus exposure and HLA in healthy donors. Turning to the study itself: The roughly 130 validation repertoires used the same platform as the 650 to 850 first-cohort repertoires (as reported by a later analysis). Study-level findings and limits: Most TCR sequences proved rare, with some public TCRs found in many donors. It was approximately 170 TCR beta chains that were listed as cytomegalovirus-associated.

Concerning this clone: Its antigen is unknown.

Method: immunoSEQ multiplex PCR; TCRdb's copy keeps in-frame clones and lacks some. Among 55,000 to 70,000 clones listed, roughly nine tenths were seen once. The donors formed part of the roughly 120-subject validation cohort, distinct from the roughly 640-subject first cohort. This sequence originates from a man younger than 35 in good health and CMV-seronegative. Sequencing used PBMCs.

The CDR3 here is CASSSRVGRGDNSYEQYF. The CDR3 nucleotides are TGTGCCAGCAGCAGCCGGGTCGGGCGGGGGGATAACTCCTACGAGCAGTACTTC. This sequence joins TRBV21-1 and TRBJ2-7; TRBD2 reflects the table's D call only, with no check against the DNA. TRBV21-1 is listed as a pseudogene. The CDR3 is 18 amino acids.